The clone carrying this T cell receptor beta chain appeared a few times. The data were obtained in a study of PD-L1 blockade in urothelial cancer. The wider study: Atezolizumab therapy began for patients around 2014, dosed at 1,200 mg intravenously every 3 weeks. Males with bladder-origin urothelial cancer made up about 90% of the roughly 30 patients. Between 0 and 3 chemotherapy regimens preceded treatment for each patient.

Using immunoSEQ multiplex PCR, the repertoire was profiled, and TCRdb retains in-frame clones only, with some absent. This table has 35,000 to 55,000 clones, around 80% appearing once. Pretreatment and on-treatment samples were taken, numbering 1 to 8 per patient. The material was PBMCs, obtained around atezolizumab (anti-PD-L1) treatment. The origin of this receptor is a man aged 65 to 79 with urothelial cancer.

CDR3 in DNA: TGTGCCAGCACCGAGTCAGGAAGCAATCAGCCCCAGCATTTT. Its protein is CASTESGSNQPQHF. The rearrangement joins TRBV6-1 to TRBJ1-5, with D hard to call. The CDR3 is made up of 14 amino acids. V lost 7 bases and J lost 1, with 11 bases in between. CDR1 and CDR2 from the germline V gene are MNHNS and SASEGT.